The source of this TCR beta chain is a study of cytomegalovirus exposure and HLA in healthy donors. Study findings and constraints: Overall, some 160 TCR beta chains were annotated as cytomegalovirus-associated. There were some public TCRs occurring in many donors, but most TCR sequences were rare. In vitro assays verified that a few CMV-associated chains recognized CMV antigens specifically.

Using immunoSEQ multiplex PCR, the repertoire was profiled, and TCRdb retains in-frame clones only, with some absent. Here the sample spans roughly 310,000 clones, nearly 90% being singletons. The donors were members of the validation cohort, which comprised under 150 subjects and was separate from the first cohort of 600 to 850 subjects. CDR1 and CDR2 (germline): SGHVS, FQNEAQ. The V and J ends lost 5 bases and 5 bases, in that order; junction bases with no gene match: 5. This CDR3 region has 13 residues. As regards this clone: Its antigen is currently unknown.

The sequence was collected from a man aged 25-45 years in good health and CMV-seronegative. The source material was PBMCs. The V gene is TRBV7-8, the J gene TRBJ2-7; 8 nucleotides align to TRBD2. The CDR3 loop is CASSRGGIDEQYF. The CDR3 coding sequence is TGTGCCAGCAGCCGCGGGGGGATCGACGAGCAGTACTTC.